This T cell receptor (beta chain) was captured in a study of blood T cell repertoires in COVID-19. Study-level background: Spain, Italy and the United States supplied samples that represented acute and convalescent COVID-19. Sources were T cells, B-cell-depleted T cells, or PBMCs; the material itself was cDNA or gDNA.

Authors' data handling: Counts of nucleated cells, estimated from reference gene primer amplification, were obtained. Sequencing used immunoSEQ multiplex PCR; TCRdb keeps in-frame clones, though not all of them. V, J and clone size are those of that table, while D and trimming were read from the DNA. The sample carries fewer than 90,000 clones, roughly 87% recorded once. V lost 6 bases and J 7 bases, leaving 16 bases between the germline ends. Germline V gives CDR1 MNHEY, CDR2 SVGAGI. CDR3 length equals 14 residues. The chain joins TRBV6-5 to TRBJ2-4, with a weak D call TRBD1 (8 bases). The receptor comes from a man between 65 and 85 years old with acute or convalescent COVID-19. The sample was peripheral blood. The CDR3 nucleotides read TGTGCCAGCAGGTCCAGGGGGCGGGGGAACATTCAGTACTTC. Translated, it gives CASRSRGRGNIQYF.